These T cell receptor beta chains were read from a single sample in a study of blood T cell repertoires in COVID-19. The method was immunoSEQ multiplex PCR; TCRdb's version includes in-frame clones alone and lacks a portion of them. The sample carries more than 200,000 clones, 70% to 90% recorded once. The sample was peripheral blood. Receptor source: a man aged 30-40 years with active or convalescent COVID-19. CDR3s include the opening cysteine and the closing phenylalanine or tryptophan. Fields, in order: J gene, D gene, V gene, clone size, CDR3 protein, CDR3 DNA. The D gene is left open where the match is weak. Clone size appears in some rows only: once, few, many, or a class for an expanded clone.

TRBJ2-1 TRBD2 TRBV27 - CASSPLAGGYNEQFF TGTGCCAGCAGTCCGCTAGCGGGCGGCTACAATGAGCAGTTCTTC
TRBJ2-1 TRBD2 TRBV4-2 - CASSQDIGGGSSYNEQFF TGTGCCAGCAGCCAAGATATCGGCGGGGGGAGCTCCTACAATGAGCAGTTCTTC
TRBJ1-2 TRBD1 TRBV4-1 - CASSLGTGGQYGYTF TGCGCCAGCAGCCTGGGGACAGGGGGCCAATATGGCTACACCTTC
TRBJ1-2 - TRBV6-1 - CASSEAFQGRGYTF TGTGCCAGCAGTGAAGCTTTCCAGGGTCGAGGCTACACCTTC
TRBJ1-2 TRBD1 TRBV29-1 - CSVEILTGTDGYTF TGCAGCGTTGAGATACTGACAGGGACAGATGGCTACACCTTC
TRBJ1-4 - TRBV6-1 few CASSEAFYSSSTNEKLFF TGTGCCAGCAGTGAAGCGTTTTACAGTTCCTCAACTAATGAAAAACTGTTTTTT
TRBJ2-7 TRBD2 TRBV5-1 once CASSARLAGAYEQYF TGCGCCAGCAGCGCGAGACTAGCGGGGGCCTACGAGCAGTACTTC
TRBJ2-7 TRBD1 TRBV5-4 - CASSFPGQGASYEQYF TGTGCCAGCAGCTTCCCCGGACAGGGGGCCTCCTACGAGCAGTACTTC
TRBJ2-4 - TRBV19 - CATEQQGIAKNIQYF TGTGCCACTGAGCAGCAGGGGATAGCCAAAAACATTCAGTACTTC
TRBJ2-1 TRBD2 TRBV4-3 - CASSPLTSGVEEQFF TGCGCCAGCAGCCCGTTAACTAGCGGGGTAGAGGAGCAGTTCTTC
TRBJ1-1 - TRBV5-1 once CASRSGNTEAFF TGCGCCAGCAGGAGTGGGAACACTGAAGCTTTCTTT
TRBJ1-1 - TRBV4-1 few CASSQEIGSGTEAFF TGCGCCAGCAGCCAAGAGATCGGGAGTGGGACTGAAGCTTTCTTT
TRBJ2-3 - TRBV4-2 - CASSQNRGSTDTQYF TGTGCCAGCAGCCAAAACCGAGGGAGCACAGATACGCAGTATTTT
TRBJ1-1 - TRBV27 - CASSRQRTVRAFF TGTGCCAGCAGTAGACAGAGGACAGTAAGAGCTTTCTTT
TRBJ1-1 - TRBV4-1 - CASSSPKGGTALLTFF TGCGCCAGCAGTTCTCCTAAGGGGGGGACGGCGCTTTTGACTTTCTTT
TRBJ2-2 TRBD1 TRBV19 - CASSTTGLVTGELFF TGTGCCAGTAGTACGACAGGGTTAGTCACCGGGGAGCTGTTTTTT
TRBJ1-6 - TRBV3-1/TRBV3-2 - CASSQDRASPLHF TGTGCCAGCAGCCAAGATCGCGCTTCACCCCTCCACTTT
TRBJ2-3 - TRBV7-8 few CASSLVTGKETDTQYF TGTGCCAGCAGCTTAGTCACAGGGAAGGAGACAGATACGCAGTATTTT
TRBJ1-6 TRBD1 TRBV30 - CAWVTGGNSPLHF TGTGCCTGGGTGACAGGGGGGAATTCACCCCTCCACTTT
TRBJ2-7 TRBD1 TRBV20-1 - CSAYRGYEQYF TGCAGTGCTTACAGGGGTTACGAGCAGTACTTC
TRBJ1-2 - TRBV15 - CATSRDRGRNYGYTF TGTGCCACCAGCAGAGATAGGGGAAGGAACTATGGCTACACCTTC
TRBJ1-2 TRBD1 TRBV30 - CAWRFGTGDGYTF TGTGCCTGGAGGTTCGGGACAGGGGACGGCTACACCTTC
TRBJ1-1 - TRBV6-5 - CASTQGRVTEAFF TGTGCCAGCACGCAGGGGCGGGTCACTGAAGCTTTCTTT
TRBJ1-1 - TRBV19 - CASSIDRNTEAFF TGTGCCAGTAGTATAGATAGGAACACTGAAGCTTTCTTT
TRBJ2-3 TRBD2 TRBV29-1 few CSALGLAGGRVTDTQYF TGCAGCGCCCTGGGACTAGCGGGGGGGCGGGTCACAGATACGCAGTATTTT
TRBJ1-5 - TRBV5-5 - CASSLRGDSNQPQHF TGTGCCAGCAGCTTGCGGGGGGATAGCAATCAGCCCCAGCATTTT
TRBJ1-1 - TRBV11-3 - CASSLGPGNTEAFF TGTGCCAGCAGCTTAGGTCCGGGGAACACTGAAGCTTTCTTT
TRBJ1-1 TRBD1 TRBV7-6 - CASRQGGMNTEAFF TGTGCCAGCAGACAGGGGGGAATGAACACTGAAGCTTTCTTT
TRBJ1-5 TRBD1 TRBV5-1 few CASSLATGSNQPQHF TGCGCCAGCAGCTTGGCGACAGGGAGCAATCAGCCCCAGCATTTT
TRBJ2-3 - TRBV7-2 - CASSLSRVGTDTQYF TGTGCCAGCAGCTTAAGCAGGGTGGGTACAGATACGCAGTATTTT
TRBJ2-7 TRBD2 TRBV9 once CASSASGGNYEQYF TGTGCCAGCAGCGCTAGCGGGGGAAACTACGAGCAGTACTTC
TRBJ1-1 - TRBV15 - CATSSEVVRSGSLAREEAFF TGTGCCACCAGCAGCGAGGTGGTCCGGAGTGGCAGCTTGGCGCGGGAGGAAGCTTTCTTT
TRBJ2-2 - TRBV6-4 - CASSGGAELFF TGTGCCAGCAGTGGGGGCGCGGAGCTGTTTTTT
TRBJ1-1 - TRBV2 - CASSDRGMNTEAFF TGTGCCAGCAGTGATCGGGGAATGAACACTGAAGCTTTCTTT
TRBJ2-3 TRBD2 TRBV5-8 - CASSLGLAGNTDTQYF TGTGCCAGCAGCTTAGGACTAGCGGGGAACACAGATACGCAGTATTTT
TRBJ1-4 - TRBV2 - CASKGESTNEKLFF TGTGCCAGCAAAGGGGAATCAACTAATGAAAAACTGTTTTTT